The clone carrying this T cell receptor beta chain showed up just a few times. Its specificity is unknown. The second PCR ran roughly 7 to 11 cycles with a sample-barcoded 5' primer and J-beta primers. TCRdb passed the 5' RACE reads through MiXCR, listing each CDR3 protein once. Of about 800,000 distinct CDR3 sequences in the sample, roughly 60% are singletons; the top ten hold 22%. This entry comes from a study of blood T cells in healthy people across ages. Whole-study results and caveats: Investigators viewed diversity estimates from one million T cells as underestimates, the study reported. The recorded TCR beta diversity per million T cells decreased in a roughly linear manner with age.

CDR1 and CDR2 from the germline V gene are SGHTA and FQGNSA. V lost 5 bases to trimming and J lost 1 base, with 17 bases between them. The CDR3 contains 16 residues. Each individual donor underwent a draw of ten milliliters of peripheral blood. The genes are TRBV7-2 and TRBJ2-5; possibly TRBD1 for D (6 bases). Sequences were obtained from blood. The TCR was taken from a man aged 30 to 39 in good health. In DNA form, the CDR3 reads TGTGCCAGCAGCCAGACACTTACAGGGCCCCAAGAGACCCAGTACTTC. This codes for CASSQTLTGPQETQYF.